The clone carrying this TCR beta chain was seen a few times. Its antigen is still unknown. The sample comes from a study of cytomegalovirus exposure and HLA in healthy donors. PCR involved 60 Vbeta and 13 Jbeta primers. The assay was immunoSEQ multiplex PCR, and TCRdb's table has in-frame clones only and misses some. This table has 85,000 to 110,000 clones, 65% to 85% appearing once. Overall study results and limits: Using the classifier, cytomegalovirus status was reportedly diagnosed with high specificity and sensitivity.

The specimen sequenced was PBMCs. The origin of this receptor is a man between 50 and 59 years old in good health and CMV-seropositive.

The CDR3 protein is CASSYSFGSNQPQHF. CDR3 sequence (DNA): TGTGCCAGCAGTTACTCCTTCGGGAGCAATCAGCCCCAGCATTTT. The chain couples TRBV6-5 to TRBJ1-5; no firm D call. V gave up 0 bases and J gave up 1 base, with 7 bases separating them. This CDR3 contains 15 residues. Germline CDR1 MNHEY, CDR2 SVGAGI.